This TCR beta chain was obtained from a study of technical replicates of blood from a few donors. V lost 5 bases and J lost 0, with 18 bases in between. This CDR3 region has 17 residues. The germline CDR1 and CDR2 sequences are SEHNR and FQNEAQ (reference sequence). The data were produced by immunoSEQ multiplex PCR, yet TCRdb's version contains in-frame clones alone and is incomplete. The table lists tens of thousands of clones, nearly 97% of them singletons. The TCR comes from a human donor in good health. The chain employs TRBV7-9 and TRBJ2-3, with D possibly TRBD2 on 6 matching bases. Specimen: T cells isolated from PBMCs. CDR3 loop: CASSREGVAESTDTQYF. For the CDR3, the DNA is TGTGCCAGCAGCCGAGAAGGGGTAGCGGAGAGCACAGATACGCAGTATTTT. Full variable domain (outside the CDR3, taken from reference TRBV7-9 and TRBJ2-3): DTGVSQNPRHKITKRGQNVTFRCDPISEHNRLYWYRQTLGQGPEFLTYFQNEAQLEKSRLLSDRFSAERPKGSFSTLEIQRTEQGDSAMYLCASSREGVAESTDTQYFGPGTRLTVL.